The present T cell receptor (beta chain) was sequenced within a study of blood T cell repertoires in COVID-19. TCRdb's table, derived via immunoSEQ multiplex PCR, lists solely in-frame clones and lacks some. The data show around 300,000 clones, roughly 90% seen once. CDR3 length: 14 residues. The ends lost 8 bases at V and 7 bases at J; junction bases unmatched: 7. The V gene's germline CDR1 is LNHDA and CDR2 SQIVND (reference sequence). The sample taken for sequencing was peripheral blood. This TCR was sampled from a woman in her forties or fifties with active or convalescent COVID-19. The V call is TRBV19, the J call TRBJ2-3; 12 bases map to TRBD2. CDR3 bases: TGTGCCAGTTCCGGACTAGCGGGATTGAATACGCAGTATTTT. Protein sequence: CASSGLAGLNTQYF.